This T cell receptor beta chain emerged from a study of CD8 T cells in ankylosing spondylitis. Findings and caveats of the study: Seemingly distinctive of ankylosing spondylitis blood was a TCR beta motif formed by eight highly homologous variants.

TCRdb re-called the 5' RACE reads through MiXCR, storing one row per CDR3 protein. The data contain a few hundred thousand distinct CDR3 sequences, around 20% of them singletons. With respect to this clonotype: What it binds is unknown.

In germline, CDR1 is SGHAT, CDR2 FQNNGV. The CDR3 has 14 residues. The ends were cut back, 1 base at V and 0 bases at J, with 7 bases in the middle. The chain has TRBV11-2 and TRBJ2-7; D is undetermined. Sequenced material: blood, either unsorted or a sorted T cell fraction (not recorded which). This receptor was taken from a male donor with ankylosing spondylitis. The CDR3 DNA sequence: TGTGCCAGCAGCTTAGTAGACGGCTCCTACGAGCAGTACTTC. The encoded protein is CASSLVDGSYEQYF.